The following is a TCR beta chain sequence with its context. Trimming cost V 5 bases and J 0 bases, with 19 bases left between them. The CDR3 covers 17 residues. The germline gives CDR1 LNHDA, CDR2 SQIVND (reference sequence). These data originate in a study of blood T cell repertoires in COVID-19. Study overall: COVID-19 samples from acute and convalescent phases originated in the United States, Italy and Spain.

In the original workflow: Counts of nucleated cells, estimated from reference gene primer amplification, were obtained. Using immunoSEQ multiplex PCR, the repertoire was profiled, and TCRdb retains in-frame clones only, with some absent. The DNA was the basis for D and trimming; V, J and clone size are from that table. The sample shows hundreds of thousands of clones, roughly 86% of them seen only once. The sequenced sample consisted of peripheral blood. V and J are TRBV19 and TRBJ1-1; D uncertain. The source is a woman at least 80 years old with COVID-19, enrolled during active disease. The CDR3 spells CASSPPRPLQMNTEAFF. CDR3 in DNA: TGTGCCAGTAGTCCTCCCAGACCCCTACAGATGAACACTGAAGCTTTCTTT.